Sequencing of this TCR beta chain was carried out in a study of blood T cell repertoires in COVID-19. Study in general: Donors in Cohort 3 who had recovered were those with two negative PCRs, healthcare professional clearance, or resolution of their symptoms. Sites in the United States, Italy and Spain provided acute and convalescent COVID-19 samples.

This CDR3 is 15 amino acids long. The trim removed 0 bases at V and 5 bases at J, leaving 6 bases unmatched. Per the germline V gene, CDR1 is LGHDT and CDR2 is YNNKEL (reference sequence). The data were produced by immunoSEQ multiplex PCR, yet TCRdb's version contains in-frame clones alone and is incomplete. Of 350,000 to 450,000 clones detected, around 87% appear once; the ten largest clones hold 1.5% to 2%. This chain joins TRBV3-1 (or the pseudogene TRBV3-2) and TRBJ2-7, with 8 nucleotides matching TRBD2. Material: PBMCs or T cells enriched from blood (not recorded which). The receptor was isolated from a man aged 35-49 years in a cohort exposed to, infected with or recovered from COVID-19 (not recorded which). CDR3 in amino acids: CASSQEAAGEDEQYF. CDR3 DNA: TGTGCCAGCAGCCAAGAGGCAGCGGGAGAAGACGAGCAGTACTTC.